The table lists the clone carrying this T cell receptor (beta chain) with a few counts. Losses at the gene ends were 2 bases for V and 4 bases for J; bases not matched to a gene: 2. Germline loops: CDR1 SGHDT, CDR2 YYEEEE. CDR3 length equals 14 residues. The record originates from a study of control samples from healthy donors and cancer patients. Repertoires were generated with immunoSEQ multiplex PCR, while TCRdb's copy carries only in-frame clones and drops some. The sample carries over 25,000 clones, more than 75% recorded once. This rearrangement joins TRBV5-6 to TRBJ2-3; TRBD1 agrees at 9 bases. The sample comprised PBMCs. This clonotype originated in a woman aged 40 to 55 with lung cancer. In nucleotides, the CDR3 is TGTGCCAGCAGCTTCGGGACAGGGCCAGATACGCAGTATTTT. This translates into CASSFGTGPDTQYF.